This T cell receptor beta chain appears in the sequencing data of a study of breast tumors, draining lymph nodes, adjacent tissues. The study, taken as a whole, reports: Data only fit, rather than demonstrated, lymph node origin of most tumor T cells. Tumor TCR diversity was below lymph nodes but above nontumor tissue. Luminal-like breast cancer showed significantly higher tumor–nontumor repertoire similarity than basal-like. Data fit most tumor T cells coming from lymph node, expanding in tumor.

Regarding this clonotype: Antigen unknown.

The lymph nodes were axillary draining lymph nodes from breast cancer patients. The trim removed 4 bases at V and 2 bases at J, leaving 9 bases unmatched. The CDR3 loop spans 16 amino acids. The germline gives CDR1 WNHNN, CDR2 SYGVQD (reference sequence). One entry per CDR3 protein results from TCRdb running MiXCR on the multiplex PCR reads. Altogether 150,000 to 200,000 distinct CDR3 sequences are present, roughly 30% being singletons, with the ten largest covering around 4.1%. The clonotype was recovered from a female donor with breast cancer. Some clones in this sample may be carry-over from other donors' samples. The genes are TRBV10-1 and TRBJ2-5; 8 bases are shared with TRBD1. Sequencing used axillary lymph node tissue. CDR3 in DNA: TGCGCCAGCAGTGCCGTTTTTACAGGGGGGCAAGAGACCCAGTACTTC. Residues: CASSAVFTGGQETQYF.